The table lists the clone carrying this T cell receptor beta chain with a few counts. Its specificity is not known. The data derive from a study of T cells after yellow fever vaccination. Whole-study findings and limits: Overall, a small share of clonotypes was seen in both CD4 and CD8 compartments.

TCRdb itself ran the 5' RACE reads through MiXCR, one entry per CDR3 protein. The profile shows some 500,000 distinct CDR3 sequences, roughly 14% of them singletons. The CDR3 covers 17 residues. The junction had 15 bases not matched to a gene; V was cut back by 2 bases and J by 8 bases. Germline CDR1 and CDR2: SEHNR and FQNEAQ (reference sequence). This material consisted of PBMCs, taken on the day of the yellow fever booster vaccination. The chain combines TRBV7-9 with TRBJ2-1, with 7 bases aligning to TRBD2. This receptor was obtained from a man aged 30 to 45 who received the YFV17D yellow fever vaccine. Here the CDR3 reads CASSLSSGGRYTDEQFF. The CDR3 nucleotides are TGTGCCAGCAGCTTAAGTTCTGGCGGGAGATATACGGATGAGCAGTTCTTC.